The 8 T cell receptor beta chains below all came from one sample that was sequenced in a study of identical twins. MiXCR was run by TCRdb on the 5' RACE reads, yielding one entry per CDR3 protein. The repertoire holds fewer than 250,000 distinct CDR3 sequences, with 6% to 8.5% as singletons. These data are also associated with another study on yellow fever vaccine responses in identical twins.

The specimen sequenced was CD8+ T cells sorted from blood. The origin of the receptors is a woman between 18 and 30 years old in good health.

The rearrangement uses TRBV14 and TRBJ2-5, with D maybe TRBD2 (6 bases). With 4 bases removed from V and 6 bases from J, the gap between germline ends came to 12 bases. Per the germline V gene, CDR1 is SGHDN and CDR2 is FVKESK. This CDR3 spans 13 amino acids. This CDR3 is CASSPTSFQTQYF. The CDR3 DNA is TGTGCCAGCAGCCCAACTAGCTTTCAGACCCAGTACTTC.

The chain links TRBV9 to TRBJ2-3, with 8 bases lining up with TRBD1. Germline CDR1 reads SGDLS; CDR2 reads YYNGEE. The trim removed 1 base at V and 0 bases at J, leaving 10 bases unmatched. This CDR3 is built from 18 residues. CDR3 residues: CASSVSPLGTGSTDTQYF. The CDR3 DNA is TGTGCCAGCAGCGTAAGCCCCCTCGGGACAGGAAGCACAGATACGCAGTATTTT. The complete variable domain, with remaining parts taken from reference TRBV9 and TRBJ2-3, reads DSGVTQTPKHLITATGQRVTLRCSPRSGDLSVYWYQQSLDQGLQFLIQYYNGEERAKGNILERFSAQQFPDLHSELNLSSLELGDSALYFCASSVSPLGTGSTDTQYFGPGTRLTVL.

The sample holds many counts of this clonotype. The rearrangement joins TRBV7-9 to TRBJ2-5; either TRBD1 or TRBD2 may supply D (5 bases each). The CDR3 covers 16 residues. Trimming stripped 7 bases from V and 3 bases from J, with 21 bases between. Germline CDR1 reads SEHNR; CDR2 reads FQNEAQ (reference sequence). The CDR3 loop is CASKDRDQQLKETQYF. The CDR3 DNA follows: TGTGCCAGCAAGGACCGGGACCAGCAGTTAAAAGAGACCCAGTACTTC.

In its sample, this clonotype was seen many times. This sequence joins TRBV4-1 and TRBJ2-7; D remains unclear. The CDR3 runs to 13 residues. CDR1 is MGHRA and CDR2 is YSYEKL in the germline V gene. The V end lost 4 bases, the J end lost 2 bases, and 9 bases lay between the germline ends. CDR3 in DNA: TGCGCCAGCAGCCCTGGACCTACCTACGAGCAGTACTTC. The encoded protein is CASSPGPTYEQYF.

V usage is TRBV7-6 and J usage is TRBJ2-1; 7 bases are shared with TRBD2. The V segment lost 5 bases and the J segment 0 bases; nucleotides outside the gene matches: 10. Germline values: CDR1 SGHVS, CDR2 FNYEAQ. The CDR3 covers 17 residues. CDR3 nucleotide sequence: TGTGCCAGCAGCCAGTGGGCTAGCGGAGTCTCCTACAATGAGCAGTTCTTC. Amino acid sequence: CASSQWASGVSYNEQFF.

This clonotype was counted a few times. The chain joins TRBV20-1 to TRBJ2-7, with 8 bases that match TRBD2. V trimming: 1 base; J trimming: 6 bases; junction bases outside the gene matches: 8. The CDR3 contains 14 residues. CDR1 is DFQATT and CDR2 is SNEGSKA in the germline V gene (reference sequence). The CDR3 region has the DNA TGCAGTGCTAGAGTTTTTGCGGGGGGCCTCGAGCAGTACGTC. It codes for CSARVFAGGLEQYV.

This clonotype has at least ten counts. The chain combines TRBV24-1 with TRBJ2-1; 7 nucleotides line up with TRBD2. Trimming took 3 bases from V and 15 from J; bases not matched to a gene: 16. Germline V gene data show CDR1 as KGHDR and CDR2 as SFDVKD. The CDR3 covers 15 residues. The CDR3: CATSDPGTNLGGMFF. CDR3 bases: TGTGCCACCAGTGATCCCGGGACTAACCTAGGAGGCATGTTCTTC.

This chain connects TRBV2 to TRBJ2-3; 8 bases agree with TRBD1. The J segment lost 7 bases and the V segment lost 6 bases, leaving 12 bases of the junction unmatched. CDR3 length equals 15 residues. The germline V gene encodes CDR1 SNHLY and CDR2 FYNNEI. The CDR3 nucleotides are TGTGCCAGCAGAAAAGCGTTACAGGGGGTGTATACGCAGTATTTT. Encoded protein: CASRKALQGVYTQYF.